What follows is one T cell receptor beta chain and its context. Antigen unknown. This record comes from a study of Graves' ophthalmopathy and Graves' hyperthyroidism. For repertoire sequencing, the TCR beta CDR3 regions were amplified from RNA transcripts. HTBI primers were employed in first-round RT-PCR, then a second-round multiplex PCR followed. Using its own MiXCR run on the multiplex PCR reads, TCRdb lists one record per CDR3 protein. The sample lists about 1.1 million distinct CDR3 sequences; about 38% were seen once. Other autoimmune diseases, uncontrolled infections, pregnancy or lactation excluded patients from enrollment. Clinical symptoms, serum thyroxine, TRAb, thyroid ultrasound and orbital computed tomography formed the basis of diagnosis. The V gene's germline CDR1 is SQVTM and CDR2 ANQGSEA. Trimming left V 1 base short and J 8 bases short, with 7 bases between. CDR3 size: 11 residues.

The study's findings and limits: The model flagged ophthalmopathy progression at roughly 71% sensitivity and around 72% specificity.

Sequencing used peripheral blood or thyroid tissue (not recorded which). The chain employs TRBV29-1 and TRBJ2-3, with D uncertain. The receptor was derived from an adult man with Graves' hyperthyroidism. CDR3 DNA sequence: TGCAGCGTTGAAGGTCAGAGTACGCAGTATTTT. It is translated as CSVEGQSTQYF.